Following are 7 T cell receptor beta chains from one sample sequenced in a study of blood T cell repertoires in COVID-19. Clones were read by immunoSEQ multiplex PCR, and TCRdb kept only the in-frame ones, dropping some. The sample shows roughly 430,000 clones, roughly 84% of them seen only once. Material for sequencing was PBMCs or T cells enriched from blood (not recorded which). The receptors come from a woman in her late teens or twenties who had been exposed to COVID-19.

The gene calls are TRBV28 and TRBJ2-6; 8 nucleotides match TRBD1. This CDR3 contains 15 residues. The V gene end was trimmed by 7 bases and the J gene end by 4 bases; junction bases not matched to a gene: 6. In germline, CDR1 is MDHEN, CDR2 SYDVKM. CDR3 loop: CASTQGATGANVLTF. DNA for the CDR3: TGTGCCAGCACCCAGGGGGCGACGGGGGCCAACGTCCTGACTTTC.

This chain joins TRBV7-9 and TRBJ2-5, with D maybe TRBD1 (5 bases). Germline V CDR1 and CDR2: SEHNR, FQNEAQ (reference sequence). The CDR3 sequence is 14 residues long. With 5 bases removed from V and 4 bases from J, the gap between germline ends came to 14 bases. The CDR3 spells CASSHDLGRETQYF. Written as DNA, the CDR3 is TGTGCCAGCAGCCACGATTTGGGGCGAGAGACCCAGTACTTC.

The CDR3 DNA follows: TGTGCCAGTAGTATTGGCCAGGGGACAGCTGGGGCCAACGTCCTGACTTTC. Amino acids: CASSIGQGTAGANVLTF. The chain is built from TRBV19 and TRBJ2-6, with 7 bases lining up with TRBD1. This CDR3 region has 17 residues. Per germline, CDR1 LNHDA and CDR2 SQIVND (reference sequence). The V gene end was trimmed by 3 bases and the J gene end by 2 bases; junction bases not matched to a gene: 7.

The genes are TRBV4-2 and TRBJ2-1; no definite D call. V was clipped by 0 bases and J by 7 bases, with 13 bases between them. The CDR3 is 15 residues long. The germline V gene encodes CDR1 LGHNA and CDR2 YNFKEQ. DNA for the CDR3: TGTGCCAGCAGCCAAGATCGAGGAGTAGTAAATGAGCAGTTCTTC. Protein: CASSQDRGVVNEQFF.

The rearrangement links TRBV6-4 to TRBJ2-2; TRBD1 matches 9 bases. Germline loops: CDR1 MRHNA, CDR2 SNTAGT. The V gene end was trimmed by 8 bases and the J gene end by 6 bases; junction bases not matched to a gene: 4. The CDR3 covers 13 residues. CDR3 DNA: TGTGCCAGCCGGACAGGGGTGGCCGGGGAGCTGTTTTTT. Protein: CASRTGVAGELFF.

The V and J genes are TRBV7-9 and TRBJ2-7; 7 bases align to TRBD1. V shed 1 base and J 0 bases; nucleotides not matched to a gene: 3. Germline V gene lookup returns CDR1 SEHNR and CDR2 FQNEAQ (reference sequence). The CDR3 loop spans 15 amino acids. The CDR3: CASSLDRGASYEQYF. The CDR3 DNA follows: TGTGCCAGCAGCTTAGACAGGGGCGCCTCCTACGAGCAGTACTTC.

V gene TRBV28 combines with J gene TRBJ2-1; TRBD2 matches 9 bases. Looked up from germline, CDR1 is MDHEN and CDR2 is SYDVKM. The V segment lost 4 bases and the J segment 3 bases; nucleotides outside the gene matches: 7. The CDR3 length is 16 residues. As DNA, the CDR3 is TGTGCCAGCAGTTGGAGCGGGGGGAGATACTACAATGAGCAGTTCTTC. Its translation is CASSWSGGRYYNEQFF.